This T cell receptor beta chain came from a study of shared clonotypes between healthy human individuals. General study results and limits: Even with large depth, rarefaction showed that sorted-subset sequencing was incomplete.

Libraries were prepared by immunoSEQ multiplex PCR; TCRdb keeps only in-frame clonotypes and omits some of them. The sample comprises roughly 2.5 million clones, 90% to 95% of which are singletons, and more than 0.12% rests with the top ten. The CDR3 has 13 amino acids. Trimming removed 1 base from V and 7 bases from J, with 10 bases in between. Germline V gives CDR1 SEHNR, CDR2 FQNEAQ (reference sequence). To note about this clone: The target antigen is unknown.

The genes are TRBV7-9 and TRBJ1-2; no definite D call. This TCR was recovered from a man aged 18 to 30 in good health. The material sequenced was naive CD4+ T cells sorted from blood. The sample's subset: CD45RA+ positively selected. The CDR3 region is CASSLDPAGGYTF. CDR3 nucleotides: TGTGCCAGCAGCTTAGACCCGGCTGGTGGCTACACCTTC.